Presented here are 10 T cell receptor beta chains from one specimen sequenced in a study of vaccination effects on CD4 cells after COVID-19. Antigens for these TCRs are unknown. This table comes from immunoSEQ multiplex PCR, and its TCRdb copy is limited to in-frame clones, with some not included. The sample yields about 31,000 clones, roughly two thirds seen once. Sequencing followed a ViraFEST assay step that expanded antigen-specific CD4+ T cells with viral peptide pools. Following 10 days of culture, CD4+ T cells were isolated. The material was CD4+ T cells from PBMCs cultured with HCoV-229E spike peptides, obtained before COVID-19 vaccination. All receptors come from a human donor who received a COVID-19 vaccine.

The genes are TRBV19 and TRBJ1-1; D call uncertain. CDR3 length equals 13 residues. Germline V gene lookup returns CDR1 LNHDA and CDR2 SQIVND (reference sequence). V lost 5 bases to trimming and J lost 0 bases, with 7 bases between them. CDR3 protein: CASSPIVNTEAFF. CDR3 nucleotides: TGTGCCAGTAGTCCAATAGTGAACACTGAAGCTTTCTTT.

The chain is built from TRBV3-1 (or the pseudogene TRBV3-2) and TRBJ1-6; 7 nucleotides agree with TRBD1. Germline CDR1 and CDR2: LGHDT and YNNKEL (reference sequence). V shed 4 bases, J shed 4 bases, and the junction held 1 base outside the gene matches. The CDR3 extends over 14 amino acids. CDR3: CASSRGQYNSPLHF. The CDR3 nucleotides are TGTGCCAGCAGCCGGGGACAGTATAATTCACCCCTCCACTTT.

The V gene is TRBV3-1 (or the pseudogene TRBV3-2), the J gene TRBJ2-7; tentative D call: TRBD1 (6 bases). Germline values: CDR1 LGHDT, CDR2 YNNKEL (reference sequence). Trimming left V 1 base short and J 7 bases short, with 17 bases between. This CDR3 is 15 amino acids long. CDR3 nucleotide sequence: TGTGCCAGCAGCCAAGTGGGGGACAAGACGAATGAGCAGTACTTC. Amino acids: CASSQVGDKTNEQYF.

The chain is built from TRBV2 and TRBJ2-5; 14 nucleotides line up with TRBD2. The CDR3 contains 18 residues. Germline values: CDR1 SNHLY, CDR2 FYNNEI. The J segment lost 7 bases and the V segment lost 2 bases, leaving 12 bases of the junction unmatched. CDR3 amino acids: CASSETRTSGGQSGTQYF. CDR3 DNA: TGTGCCAGCAGTGAAACCCGGACTAGCGGGGGGCAGAGTGGGACCCAGTACTTC.

The chain links TRBV3-1 (or the pseudogene TRBV3-2) to TRBJ1-2; D perhaps matches TRBD1 (6 bases). The CDR3 spans 14 residues. Looked up from germline, CDR1 is LGHDT and CDR2 is YNNKEL (reference sequence). Trimming took off 4 bases at V and 3 bases at J, with 12 bases between the two ends. CDR3 residues: CASSLARGYYGYTF. CDR3 sequence (DNA): TGTGCCAGCAGCCTCGCGAGGGGGTACTATGGCTACACCTTC.

V usage is TRBV5-1 and J usage is TRBJ2-5; D is uncertain. V gave up 5 bases and J gave up 0 bases, with 11 bases separating them. In germline, CDR1 is SGHRS, CDR2 YFSETQ. There are 14 residues in the CDR3. CDR3 DNA sequence: TGCGCCAGCAGTCGAGACTCAAACCAAGAGACCCAGTACTTC. Its translation: CASSRDSNQETQYF.

The table lists this clone with a few counts. The chain joins TRBV2 to TRBJ1-2; D may be TRBD1 (5 bases). This CDR3 has 14 residues. V dropped 2 bases and J dropped 7 bases, with 14 bases sitting between them. Germline V gives CDR1 SNHLY, CDR2 FYNNEI. CDR3 in amino acids: CASSERGSSRGYTF. DNA of the CDR3: TGTGCCAGCAGTGAAAGGGGATCCTCGCGTGGCTACACCTTC.

The genes are TRBV27 and TRBJ1-1; weak D call: TRBD1 (6 bases). The CDR3 length is 14 residues. Germline V gene lookup returns CDR1 MNHEY and CDR2 SMNVEV (reference sequence). With 2 bases removed from V and 10 bases from J, the gap between germline ends came to 17 bases. The CDR3 DNA sequence: TGTGCCAGCAGTTTACAGAGGACAAAAGGGGGAGCTTTCTTT. As protein: CASSLQRTKGGAFF.

The rearrangement uses TRBV4-1 and TRBJ2-1; 7 bases agree with TRBD2. Germline V gives CDR1 MGHRA, CDR2 YSYEKL. The CDR3 has 15 residues. Unmatched junction bases numbered 3, after V lost 0 bases and J lost 4 bases. CDR3 coding DNA: TGCGCCAGCAGCCAAGACGGGACTACTTACAATGAGCAGTTCTTC. The encoded protein is CASSQDGTTYNEQFF.

The chain employs TRBV20-1 and TRBJ2-7; D is uncertain. Trimming pared 3 bases from V and 0 bases from J, leaving 18 bases between. The CDR3 spans 16 residues. Germline CDR1 is DFQATT and CDR2 is SNEGSKA (reference sequence). The DNA for the CDR3 is TGCAGTGCTAGTGGCATCGGGCTATCGAGCTCCTACGAGCAGTACTTC. Residues: CSASGIGLSSSYEQYF.